This T cell receptor beta chain was observed in a study of shared T cell receptors in the human thymus. Generated by immunoSEQ multiplex PCR, the TCRdb table keeps only in-frame clones and is missing some. The table shows some 700,000 clones, with approximately 90% occurring only once. These data were also reused for a study on human thymus T cells. That paper notes: Corrective surgery for congenital heart defects was being performed on the healthy Finnish infants who served as donors. Corrective cardiac operations yielded the resected thymus tissue. Gene usage (both V and J) appeared biased in thymic and blood repertoires.

The sequenced material came from thymocytes. The clonotype comes from a boy under three years old with a congenital heart defect.

CDR3 sequence reads: CASSVSFSEKLFF. The CDR3 bases are TGTGCCAGCAGCGTAAGCTTTAGCGAAAAACTGTTTTTT. The V and J genes are TRBV9 and TRBJ1-4; D uncertain. Per the germline V gene, CDR1 is SGDLS and CDR2 is YYNGEE. Trimming stripped 1 base from V and 8 bases from J, with 9 bases between. The CDR3 is 13 amino acids.